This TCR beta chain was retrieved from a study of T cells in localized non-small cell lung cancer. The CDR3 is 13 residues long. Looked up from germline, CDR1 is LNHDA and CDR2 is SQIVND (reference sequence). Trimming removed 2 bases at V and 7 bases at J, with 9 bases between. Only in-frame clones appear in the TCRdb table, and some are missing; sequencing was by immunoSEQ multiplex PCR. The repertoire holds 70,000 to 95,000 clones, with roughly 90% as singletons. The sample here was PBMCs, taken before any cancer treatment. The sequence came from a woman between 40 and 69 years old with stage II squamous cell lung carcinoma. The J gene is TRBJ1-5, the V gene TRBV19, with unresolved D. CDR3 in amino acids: CASSISHRQPQHF. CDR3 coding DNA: TGTGCCAGTAGTATAAGTCACCGGCAGCCCCAGCATTTT.